This T cell receptor (beta chain) was found in a study of blood T cell repertoires in COVID-19. About the research overall: PBMCs, B-cell-depleted T cells, or T cells provided the cDNA or gDNA that made up the material.

Those enrolled, adults aged roughly 18 to 95 years, came from under 25 US areas. Trimming cost V 6 bases and J 1 base; bases outside gene matches: 5. The V gene's germline CDR1 is SNHLY and CDR2 FYNNEI. There are 15 residues in the CDR3. Clones were sequenced by immunoSEQ multiplex PCR, and TCRdb holds only the in-frame ones, with some missing. The repertoire holds approximately 270,000 clones, with 80% to 90% as singletons. Sequenced material: PBMCs or T cells enriched from blood (not recorded which). This TCR was sampled from a man aged 40-50 years who had recovered from COVID-19. This chain uses TRBV2 with TRBJ2-1; 8 nucleotides line up with TRBD1. The CDR3 is CASSIDRGSYNEQFF. For the CDR3, the DNA is TGTGCCAGCAGCATAGACAGGGGATCCTACAATGAGCAGTTCTTC.